The sample holds many counts of the clone carrying this T cell receptor beta chain. Its target is not known. This sample was included in a study of identical twins. Germline loops: CDR1 SGHVS, CDR2 FQNEAQ. The CDR3 is made up of 16 amino acids. The junction had 5 bases not matched to a gene; V was cut back by 3 bases and J by 0 bases. Whole-study findings and limits: With beta out-of-frame sequences, excess sharing by twins was weaker.

Template switching added a universal primer site; cDNA carried unique molecular identifiers. TCRdb reprocessed the 5' RACE reads via MiXCR and lists one record per CDR3 protein. The sample comprises hundreds of thousands of distinct CDR3 sequences, roughly 7% of which are singletons, and roughly 3.7% rests with the top ten. In addition, the sample was reused for a study of yellow fever vaccine responses in identical twins.

Sequencing used memory (CD45RO+) T cells sorted from blood. The chain combines TRBV7-8 with TRBJ1-1; 9 bases fit TRBD1. This TCR came from a woman younger than 35 in good health. The CDR3: CASSFGQGLMNTEAFF. CDR3 coding DNA: TGTGCCAGCAGCTTCGGACAGGGGCTTATGAACACTGAAGCTTTCTTT.